This T cell receptor beta chain was identified during a study of shared clonotypes between healthy human individuals. Measured with immunoSEQ multiplex PCR; TCRdb has only the in-frame clones, and not every one. The sample gives about 650,000 clones, 95% to 96% of which show up once; 0.095% to 0.12% is in the top ten. Selected positively for CCR7 and CD45RO-negative, naive CD8 cells excluded terminally differentiated effector memory CD45RA+ cells. The donor cohort consisted entirely of Caucasian adults residing in Nashville, Tennessee. This CDR3 is 13 amino acids long. Between the trimmed V and J ends, which lost 3 bases and 9 bases, there was a span of 12 bases. The germline V gene encodes CDR1 LNHDA and CDR2 SQIVND (reference sequence).

The chain recombines TRBV19 with TRBJ2-1; D unclear. Sequencing was done on a sample of naive CD8+ T cells sorted from blood. The TCR originated in a woman aged 25 to 45 in good health. This CDR3 reads CASSIGAQFEQFF. CDR3 in DNA: TGTGCCAGTAGTATTGGTGCACAATTTGAGCAGTTCTTC.